This T cell receptor beta chain was sequenced in a study of shared clonotypes between healthy human individuals (dated by TCRdb to about 2020). With regard to the full study: Three men and a couple of women, aged 18 to 49 years, made up the cohort. To increase sequencing depth and limit assay-specific biases, different laboratories used diverse techniques to prepare libraries and sequence TCR repertoires. For each donor, CD4 naive and CD4 memory were each run on three plates, CD8 naive on two plates, and CD8 memory on one plate. Between about 0.94 and 8.9 billion PBMCs per donor were obtained by leukapheresis. The study deeply sequenced blood TCR repertoires of about five healthy adults to estimate repertoire size and the extent of clonotype sharing between individuals. Overall study outcomes, separate from this receptor: Because the study included a small number of donors, the genetic and exposure-history diversity represented was limited. Sampling was restricted to blood, and TCR repertoires in tissue are likely to differ from TCR repertoires in blood. Incomplete sequencing was indicated by rarefaction of sorted-subset datasets, despite the large sequencing depth. Pairwise subsampling indicated that sequencing depth was expected to affect the degree of clonotype sharing among donors. Larger estimated clonotype richness was generally found for naive subsets than for memory subsets. Compared with non-shared clonotypes, the clonotypes found in all four sorted-subset donors had higher generation probabilities. When several donors were compared, the shared fraction of clonotypes was approximately 5% for naive CD4, around 3.6% for naive CD8, 2.3% for memory CD4, and 0.3% to 0.5% for memory CD8.

A note on this clone: Its antigen remains unidentified. No base-level quality is on record; no much larger clone is a single base apart.

CDR1 SEHNR and CDR2 FQNEAQ were looked up in the germline V gene (reference sequence). The CDR3, cysteine through phenylalanine, is 16 amino acids long. Here the CDR3 DNA is all that survives: 48 bases in frame from base 1. V and J are truncated by 5 bases and 1 base respectively, leaving an intervening sequence of 17 bases. Using the deep immunoSEQ assay, TCR CDR3 regions were amplified from genomic DNA by multiplex PCR. For each cell subset, the extracted genomic DNA was distributed evenly across all wells of several immunoSEQ 96-well plates, and each plate served as one replicate. For sorted subsets, roughly 200 ng of genomic DNA, equivalent to 25,000 to 30,000 T cell genomes, went into each replicate PCR. Purified libraries were quantified with a Qubit 3.0 fluorometer, sized on a Bioanalyzer 2100, and re-quantified with the KAPA Library Quantification kit. Each immunoSEQ 96-well plate was sequenced on its own single-read 150-cycle Illumina NextSeq 550 flow cell. The published analysis was carried out like this. The immunoSEQ output contained only junctional sequences without quality scores, so filtering could not match that applied to full-length reads. To assign V/J genes and CDR3, sequences were annotated against IMGT germline references using PyIR, a Python wrapper for IgBLAST v1.9. Reads were filtered out if the reads had weak V/J assignments (E-value above 1e-6), no CDR3, stop codons, out-of-frame junctions, or ambiguous translated residues. V3J clonotypes were defined as sequences sharing the same inferred V gene, J gene, and CDR3 amino acid sequence. The percentage overlap between two repertoires was calculated by dividing the number of shared unique clonotypes by the size of the smaller repertoire. Three approaches were used to assess repertoire richness: RTK rarefaction, the Chao1 estimator, and Recon v2.1 estimates of unobserved clonotypes. Generation probabilities for all TCRbeta clonotypes obtained by the gDNA method from a few donors were computed using OLGA. TCRdb re-hosts the immuneACCESS table, in-frame sequences only. Its copies lack some clones; in the studies checked, an unresolved V gene accounts for under half of them, and the cause for the rest is not known. The D gene and trimming were derived from the DNA, and the V and J assignments and clone size from that table. The sample profile shows about 2.1 million clones; just over 90% of them were found once. Jointly, the top ten make up about 1.7% of the sample.

CD8 naive samples consisted of CD45RO-negative cells that were positively selected for CCR7, yielding a CD45RA+CCR7+ population without TemRA cells. The donors were healthy, HIV-negative adults with no recently reported acute infections or vaccinations. All donors were Caucasian adults living in Nashville, Tennessee, USA. Blood was obtained by leukapheresis, after which PBMCs were separated by Ficoll-Histopaque density gradient centrifugation and cryopreserved in liquid nitrogen vapor phase. Analytical flow cytometry was used to check the purity and quantity of each magnetically sorted T cell population. Each sorted fraction had its genomic DNA isolated and then quantified by UV absorbance on a Nanodrop 2000c.

The chain was built from TRBV7-9 and TRBJ2-5, with no confidently assigned D gene. Sequenced material: naive CD8+ T cells from PBMCs. The intended sense of this specimen's cell subset or site label: CD45RA+CCR7+. The source is a man aged 18 to 29 in good health. Some clones in this sample may be carry-over from other donors' samples. DNA sequence: TGTGCCAGCAGCGCCTCTAGTCAAGGACCCCAAGAGACCCAGTACTTC. This translates into CASSASSQGPQETQYF.